This TCR beta chain was identified during a study of Graves' ophthalmopathy and Graves' hyperthyroidism. The table lists this clonotype with many counts. The antigen is undetermined. The length of the CDR3 is 15 residues. The germline gives CDR1 MDHEN, CDR2 SYDVKM. Between the trimmed V and J ends, which lost 10 bases and 7 bases, there was a span of 22 bases. The authors amplified TCR beta CDR3 regions from RNA transcripts. The first round was an RT-PCR with HTBI primers, and the second round was a multiplex PCR. MiXCR was run by TCRdb on the multiplex PCR reads, yielding one entry per CDR3 protein. The table lists about 480,000 distinct CDR3 sequences, around 14% of them singletons. Findings and limits, study-wide: Most thyroid clonotypes expanded beyond 0.001 frequency were also found in blood.

7.5 to 10 ml of fresh blood yielded the PBMCs by density gradient. This chain uses TRBV28 with TRBJ2-2, with D tentatively TRBD2 (6 bases). Sequences were obtained from blood. This clonotype was sampled from a woman under 40 with Graves' ophthalmopathy. The CDR3: CATNPGLHPGGELFF. The CDR3 nucleotides read TGTGCCACCAACCCGGGACTTCACCCTGGCGGGGAGCTGTTTTTT.